What follows is one T cell receptor (beta chain) and its context. In its sample, this clonotype was seen many times. Its antigen is not yet known. No per-base quality is available; no much larger clone lies one base away. Interpreted using the paper, the treatment or condition label stands for: skin biopsy from PPD injection site in Mantoux-positive individual. A robust, sensitive protocol for the amplification, sequencing and analysis of TCRs was described in the study, in which 3' ligation of a UMI-containing oligonucleotide to TCR cDNA was used. The tuberculin skin test biopsies were taken from PPD-injected sites in individuals who had a positive Mantoux test. Before reverse transcription, total RNA that had not been cell sorted was treated with RQ1 DNase, with a target input of about 1 to 1000 ng. Skin biopsy and whole blood libraries were made to test pipeline robustness in samples where T cells form a minority population.

Libraries came from UMI-ligation and nested PCR. The ligated cDNA was amplified by four rounds of PCR, in which nested alpha and beta constant region primers were used together with the SP2 primer. TCR RNA was reverse transcribed with SuperScript IV using alpha and beta constant region primers for the blood and skin samples. An oligonucleotide carrying the Illumina SP2 primer and a UMI was ligated to the cDNA 3' end using T4 RNA ligase 1. To prevent hairpin formation, the 12-nucleotide UMI was made up of two random hexamers with an eight-base spacer between them. From the second PCR onward, TCR alpha and beta chain libraries were processed separately and dual indexed for multiplexing. After pooling, the indexed libraries were analyzed by capillary electrophoresis and sequenced on either an Illumina MiSeq or NextSeq. PhiX DNA at roughly 4.5-7.5% was added to the libraries to raise base diversity and improve cluster recognition. In the original analysis: UMIs were extracted from read 2 by Demultiplexor and combined with the TCR sequence from read 1, and reads were split according to sample indices. Decombinator identified V and J genes and V-J junctions and gave each TCR a five-part identifier that included V and J deletions. UMIs were used by Collapsinator to correct sequencing errors and PCR amplification heterogeneity, so that a UMI-based abundance was obtained for each TCR. CDR3Translator converted identifiers to nucleotide sequence, translated to amino acids, and extracted CDR3 regions using terminal motifs. After normalization to the amount of input RNA, error-corrected alpha and beta TCR counts from blood and skin were compared. TCRdb ran its own pipeline on the public reads, namely fastp trimming at Q25 and MiXCR clone calling, and kept in-frame beta chains. Rows with a matching CDR3 protein are joined into one entry that keeps the most common DNA and genes. TCRdb's processing, not the study's, gives the V and J calls here. This sample holds some 40,000 distinct CDR3 sequences; 9.5% to 11% were observed only once. 3.9% of the sample rests with the top ten.

The data were taken from a study of naive and memory T cell subsets (TCRdb year 2017). In terms of the full investigation: The figure summarizing the skin biopsy and whole blood samples listed around ten blood donors, 7 tuberculin skin test biopsies and 3 saline control biopsies. As previously described, skin biopsies were taken from tuberculin skin test sites or from saline-injected control sites and processed for RNA extraction. PCR2 was typically a SYBR Green qPCR stopped at a set threshold; low-input samples could instead use end-point PCR (around 6 cycles).

Counted from cysteine to phenylalanine, this CDR3 has 14 amino acids. The retained sequence is limited to the CDR3, 42 bases, with the frame set at the first base. CDR1 MNHNY and CDR2 SVGAGI were looked up in the germline V gene (reference sequence). V ends up 5 bases short and J 0 bases short, with an unmatched junction base count of 3. The full study reports these points: The larger number of TCRs found at tuberculin skin test sites was interpreted as T cell infiltration of a delayed type IV hypersensitivity reaction. The RNA-based method was acknowledged to be potentially sensitive to changes in TCR transcripts with T cell activation and differentiation. TCR sequences were reportedly recovered from both skin biopsy types, with far more TCRs at tuberculin skin test sites. Details of skin biopsy collection and RNA processing were not given in the paper but were referenced to earlier studies.

This sequence originates from an adult in good health. In this chain, TRBV6-6 is recombined with TRBJ1-2, with 7 bases matching TRBD1. Source: skin, taken from a tuberculin skin test site. This receptor carries the CDR3 CASSRDSSNYGYTF. DNA sequence: TGTGCCAGCAGTCGGGACAGCTCTAACTATGGCTACACCTTC.